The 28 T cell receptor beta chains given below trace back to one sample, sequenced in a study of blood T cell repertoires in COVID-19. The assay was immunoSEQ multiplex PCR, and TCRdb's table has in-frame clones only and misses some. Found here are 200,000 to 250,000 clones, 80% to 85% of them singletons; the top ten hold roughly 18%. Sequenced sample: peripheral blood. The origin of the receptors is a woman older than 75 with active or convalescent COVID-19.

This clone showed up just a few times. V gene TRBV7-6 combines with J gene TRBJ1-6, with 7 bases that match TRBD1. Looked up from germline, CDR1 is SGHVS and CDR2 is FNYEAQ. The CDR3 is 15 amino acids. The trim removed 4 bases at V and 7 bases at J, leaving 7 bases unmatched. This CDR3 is CASSSQTGSNSPLHF. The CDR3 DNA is TGTGCCAGCAGCTCCCAGACAGGGTCGAATTCACCCCTCCACTTT. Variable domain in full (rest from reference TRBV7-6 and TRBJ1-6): GAGVSQSPRYKVTKRGQDVALRCDPISGHVSLYWYRQALGQGPEFLTYFNYEAQQDKSGLPNDRFSAERPEGSISTLTIQRTEQRDSAMYRCASSSQTGSNSPLHFGNGTRLTVT.

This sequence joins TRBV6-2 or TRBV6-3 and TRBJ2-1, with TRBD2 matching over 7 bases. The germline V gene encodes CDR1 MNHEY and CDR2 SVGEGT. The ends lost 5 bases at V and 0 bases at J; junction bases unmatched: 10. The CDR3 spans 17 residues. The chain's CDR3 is CASSPIAGLSSYNEQFF. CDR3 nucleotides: TGTGCCAGCAGTCCGATAGCGGGTCTGAGCTCCTACAATGAGCAGTTCTTC.

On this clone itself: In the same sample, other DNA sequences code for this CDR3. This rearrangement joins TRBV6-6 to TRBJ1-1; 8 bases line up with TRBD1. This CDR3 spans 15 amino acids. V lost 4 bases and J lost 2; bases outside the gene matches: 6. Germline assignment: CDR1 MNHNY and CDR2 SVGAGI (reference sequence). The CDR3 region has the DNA TGTGCCAGCAGTTCCCCCGGGACAGGAAACACTGAAGCTTTCTTT. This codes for CASSSPGTGNTEAFF.

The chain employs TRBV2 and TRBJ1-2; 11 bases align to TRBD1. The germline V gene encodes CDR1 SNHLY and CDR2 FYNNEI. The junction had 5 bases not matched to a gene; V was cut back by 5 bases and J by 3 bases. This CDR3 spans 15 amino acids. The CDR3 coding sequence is TGTGCCAGCAGTCGGACAGGGGGCGAAGACTATGGCTACACCTTC. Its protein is CASSRTGGEDYGYTF.

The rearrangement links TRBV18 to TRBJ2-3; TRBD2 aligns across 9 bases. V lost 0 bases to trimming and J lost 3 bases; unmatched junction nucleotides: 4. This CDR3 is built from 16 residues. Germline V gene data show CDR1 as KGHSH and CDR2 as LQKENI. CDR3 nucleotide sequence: TGTGCCAGCTCACCACCTCGCGGGAGGGGGACAGATACGCAGTATTTT. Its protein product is CASSPPRGRGTDTQYF.

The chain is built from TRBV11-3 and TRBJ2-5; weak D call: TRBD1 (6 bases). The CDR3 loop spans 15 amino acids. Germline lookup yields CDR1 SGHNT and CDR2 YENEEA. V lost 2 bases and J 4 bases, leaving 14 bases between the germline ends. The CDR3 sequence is CASSLRPTGRETQYF. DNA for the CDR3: TGTGCCAGCAGCTTAAGGCCCACAGGGAGAGAGACCCAGTACTTC. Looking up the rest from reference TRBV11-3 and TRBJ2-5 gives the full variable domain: EAGVVQSPRYKIIEKKQPVAFWCNPISGHNTLYWYLQNLGQGPELLIRYENEEAVDDSQLPKDRFSAERLKGVDSTLKIQPAELGDSAVYLCASSLRPTGRETQYFGPGTRLLVL.

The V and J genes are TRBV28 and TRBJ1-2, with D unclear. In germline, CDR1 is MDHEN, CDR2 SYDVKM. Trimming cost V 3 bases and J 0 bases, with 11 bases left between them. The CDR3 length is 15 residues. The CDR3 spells CASSFGTASNYGYTF. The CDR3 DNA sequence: TGTGCCAGCAGTTTTGGTACAGCCTCTAACTATGGCTACACCTTC.

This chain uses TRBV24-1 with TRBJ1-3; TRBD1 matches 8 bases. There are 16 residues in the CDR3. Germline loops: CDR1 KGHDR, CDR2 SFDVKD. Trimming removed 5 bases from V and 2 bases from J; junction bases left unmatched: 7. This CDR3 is CATSGVDRGTGNTIYF. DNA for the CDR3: TGTGCCACCAGTGGCGTTGACAGGGGTACTGGAAACACCATATATTTT.

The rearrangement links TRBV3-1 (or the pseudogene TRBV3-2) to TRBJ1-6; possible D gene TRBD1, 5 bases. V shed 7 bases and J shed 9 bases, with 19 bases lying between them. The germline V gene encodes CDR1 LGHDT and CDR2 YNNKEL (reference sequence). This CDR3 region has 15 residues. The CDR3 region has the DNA TGTGCCAGCACCGAGCGGAAAGACGGGGGTTCACCCCTCCACTTT. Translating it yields CASTERKDGGSPLHF.

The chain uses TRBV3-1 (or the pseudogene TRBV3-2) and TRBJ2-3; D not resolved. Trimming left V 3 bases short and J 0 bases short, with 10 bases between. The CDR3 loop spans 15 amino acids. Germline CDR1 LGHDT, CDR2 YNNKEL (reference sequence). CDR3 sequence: CASSHYTTSTDTQYF. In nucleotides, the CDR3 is TGTGCCAGCAGCCACTACACGACTAGCACAGATACGCAGTATTTT.

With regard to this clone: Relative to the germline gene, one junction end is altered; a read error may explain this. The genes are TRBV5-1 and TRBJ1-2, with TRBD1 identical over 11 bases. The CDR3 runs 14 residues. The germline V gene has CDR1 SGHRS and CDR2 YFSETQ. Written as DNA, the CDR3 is TGCGCCCGCAGCCGCGGGGGACAGGGGGATGGCTACACCTTC. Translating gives CARSRGGQGDGYTF.

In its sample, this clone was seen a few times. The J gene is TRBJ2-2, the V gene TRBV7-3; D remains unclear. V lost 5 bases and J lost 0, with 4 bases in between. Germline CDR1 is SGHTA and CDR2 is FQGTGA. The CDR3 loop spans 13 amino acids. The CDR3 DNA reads TGTGCCAGCAGCGGGCCGAACACCGGGGAGCTGTTTTTT. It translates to CASSGPNTGELFF.

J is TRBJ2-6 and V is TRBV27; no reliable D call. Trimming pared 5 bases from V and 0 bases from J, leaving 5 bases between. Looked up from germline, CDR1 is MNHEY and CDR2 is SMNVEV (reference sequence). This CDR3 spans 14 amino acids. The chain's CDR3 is CASSVSSGANVLTF. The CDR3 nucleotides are TGTGCCAGCAGTGTGAGCTCTGGGGCCAACGTCCTGACTTTC. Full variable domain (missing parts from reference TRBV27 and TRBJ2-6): EAQVTQNPRYLITVTGKKLTVTCSQNMNHEYMSWYRQDPGLGLRQIYYSMNVEVTDKGDVPEGYKVSRKEKRNFPLILESPSPNQTSLYFCASSVSSGANVLTFGAGSRLTVL.

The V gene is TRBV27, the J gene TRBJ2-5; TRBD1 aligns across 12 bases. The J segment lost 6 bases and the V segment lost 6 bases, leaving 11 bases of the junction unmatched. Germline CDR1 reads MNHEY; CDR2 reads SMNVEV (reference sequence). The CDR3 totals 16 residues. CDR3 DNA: TGTGCCAGCAGACAGGCCGGGACAGGGGGCATGAAGACCCAGTACTTC. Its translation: CASRQAGTGGMKTQYF.

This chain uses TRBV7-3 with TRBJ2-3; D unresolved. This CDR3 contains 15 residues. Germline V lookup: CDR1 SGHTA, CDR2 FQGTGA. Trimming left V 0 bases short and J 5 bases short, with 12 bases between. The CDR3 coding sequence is TGTGCCAGCAGCTTAACGGCGGTAAATTTAGATACGCAGTATTTT. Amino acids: CASSLTAVNLDTQYF. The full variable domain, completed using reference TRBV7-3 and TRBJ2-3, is GAGVSQTPSNKVTEKGKYVELRCDPISGHTALYWYRQSLGQGPEFLIYFQGTGAADDSGLPNDRFFAVRPEGSVSTLKIQRTERGDSAVYLCASSLTAVNLDTQYFGPGTRLTVL.

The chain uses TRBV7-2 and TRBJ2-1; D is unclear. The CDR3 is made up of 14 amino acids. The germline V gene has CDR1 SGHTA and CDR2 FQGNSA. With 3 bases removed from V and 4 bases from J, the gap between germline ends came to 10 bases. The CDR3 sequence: CASSLSRLYNEQFF. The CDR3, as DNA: TGTGCCAGCAGCTTGTCGCGGCTATACAATGAGCAGTTCTTC. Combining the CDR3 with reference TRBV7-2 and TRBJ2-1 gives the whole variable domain GAGVSQSPSNKVTEKGKDVELRCDPISGHTALYWYRQSLGQGLEFLIYFQGNSAPDKSGLPSDRFSAERTGGSVSTLTIQRTQQEDSAVYLCASSLSRLYNEQFFGPGTRLTVL.

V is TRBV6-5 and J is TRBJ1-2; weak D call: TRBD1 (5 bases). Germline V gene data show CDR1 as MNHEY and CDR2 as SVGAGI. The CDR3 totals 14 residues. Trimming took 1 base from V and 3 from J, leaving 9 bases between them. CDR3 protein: CASSYYDSYYGYTF. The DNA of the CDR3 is TGTGCCAGCAGTTACTATGACAGCTACTATGGCTACACCTTC.

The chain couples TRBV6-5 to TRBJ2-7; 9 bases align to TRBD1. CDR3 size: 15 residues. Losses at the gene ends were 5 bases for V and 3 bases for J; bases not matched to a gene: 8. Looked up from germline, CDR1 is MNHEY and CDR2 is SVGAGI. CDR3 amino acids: CASSPLGGQGYEQYF. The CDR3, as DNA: TGTGCCAGCAGTCCCCTCGGGGGACAGGGCTACGAGCAGTACTTC.

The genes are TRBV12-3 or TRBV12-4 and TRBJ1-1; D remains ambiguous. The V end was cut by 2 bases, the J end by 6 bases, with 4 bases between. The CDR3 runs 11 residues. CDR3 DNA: TGTGCCAGCAGTTTATATGCTGAAGCTTTCTTT. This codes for CASSLYAEAFF.

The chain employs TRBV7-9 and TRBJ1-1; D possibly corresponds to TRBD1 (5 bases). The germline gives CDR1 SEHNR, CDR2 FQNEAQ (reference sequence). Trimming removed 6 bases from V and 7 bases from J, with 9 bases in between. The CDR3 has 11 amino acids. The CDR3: CASSHTGEAFF. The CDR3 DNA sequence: TGTGCCAGCAGTCATACAGGTGAAGCTTTCTTT.

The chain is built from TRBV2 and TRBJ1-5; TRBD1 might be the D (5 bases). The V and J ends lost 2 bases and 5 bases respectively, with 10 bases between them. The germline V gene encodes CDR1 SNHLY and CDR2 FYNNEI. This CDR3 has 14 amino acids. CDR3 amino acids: CASSEQGSDQPQHF. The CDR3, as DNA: TGTGCCAGCAGTGAACAGGGAAGTGATCAGCCCCAGCATTTT.

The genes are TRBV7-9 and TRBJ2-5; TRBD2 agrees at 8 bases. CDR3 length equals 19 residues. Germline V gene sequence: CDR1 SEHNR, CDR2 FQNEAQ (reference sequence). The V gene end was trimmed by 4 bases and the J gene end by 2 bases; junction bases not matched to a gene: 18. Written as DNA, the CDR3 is TGTGCCAGCAGCTCGACTGGGGCGGGAGGTCTAGGGAGGCAAGAGACCCAGTACTTC. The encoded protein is CASSSTGAGGLGRQETQYF.

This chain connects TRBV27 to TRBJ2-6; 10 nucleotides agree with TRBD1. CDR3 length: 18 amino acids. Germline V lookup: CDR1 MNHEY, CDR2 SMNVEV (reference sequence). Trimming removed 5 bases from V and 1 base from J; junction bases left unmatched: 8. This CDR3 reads CASSRRDRGGSGANVLTF. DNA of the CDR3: TGTGCCAGCAGTCGCCGGGACAGGGGCGGTTCTGGGGCCAACGTCCTGACTTTC.

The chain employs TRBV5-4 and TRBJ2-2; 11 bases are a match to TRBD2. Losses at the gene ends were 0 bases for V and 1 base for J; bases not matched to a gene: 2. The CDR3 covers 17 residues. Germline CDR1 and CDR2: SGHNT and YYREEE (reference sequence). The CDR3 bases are TGTGCCAGCAGCTTGGCTCTAGCGGGAGGGAACACCGGGGAGCTGTTTTTT. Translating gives CASSLALAGGNTGELFF.

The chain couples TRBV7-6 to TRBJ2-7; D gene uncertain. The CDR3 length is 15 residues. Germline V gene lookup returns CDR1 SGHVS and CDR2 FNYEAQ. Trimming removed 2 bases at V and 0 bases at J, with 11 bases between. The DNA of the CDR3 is TGTGCCAGCAGCTTAATCAGGCCAAGCTCCTACGAGCAGTACTTC. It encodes CASSLIRPSSYEQYF.

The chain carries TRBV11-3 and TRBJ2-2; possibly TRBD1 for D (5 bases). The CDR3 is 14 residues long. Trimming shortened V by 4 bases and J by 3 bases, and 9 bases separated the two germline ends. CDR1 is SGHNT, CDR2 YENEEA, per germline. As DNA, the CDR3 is TGTGCCAGCAGCTCGCGACAGTACACCGGGGAGCTGTTTTTT. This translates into CASSSRQYTGELFF. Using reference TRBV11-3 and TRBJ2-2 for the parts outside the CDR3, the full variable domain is EAGVVQSPRYKIIEKKQPVAFWCNPISGHNTLYWYLQNLGQGPELLIRYENEEAVDDSQLPKDRFSAERLKGVDSTLKIQPAELGDSAVYLCASSSRQYTGELFFGEGSRLTVL.

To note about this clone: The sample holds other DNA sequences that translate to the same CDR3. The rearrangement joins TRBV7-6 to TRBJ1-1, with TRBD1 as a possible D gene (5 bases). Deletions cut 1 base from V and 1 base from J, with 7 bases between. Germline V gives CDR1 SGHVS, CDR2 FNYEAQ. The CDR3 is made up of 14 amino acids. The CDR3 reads CASSLGGPNTEAFF. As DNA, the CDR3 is TGTGCCAGCAGCTTAGGGGGCCCGAACACTGAAGCTTTCTTT.

The CDR3 nucleotides are TGTGCCAGCAGCATCTATAGCGGGGGGGCGGCAGATACGCAGTATTTT. This translates into CASSIYSGGAADTQYF. V is TRBV7-8 and J is TRBJ2-3; 11 nucleotides align to TRBD2. The CDR3 spans 16 residues. The germline V gene encodes CDR1 SGHVS and CDR2 FQNEAQ. After removal of 5 bases from V and 4 bases from J, the junction contained 8 bases not matched to a gene.